The clone carrying this T cell receptor beta chain came up a few times. CDR3-region Arm-PCR and iRepertoire HTBI primers produced the TCR beta libraries. TCRdb reanalysed the multiplex PCR reads using MiXCR and keeps one entry per CDR3 protein. This sample yields about 400,000 distinct CDR3 sequences, of which approximately 16% are seen a single time; approximately 7.6% belongs to the top ten. CDR3 size: 14 residues. The ends were cut back, 1 base at V and 2 bases at J, with 9 bases in the middle. From germline, CDR1 is MGHRA and CDR2 YSYEKL. This record comes from a study of regulatory T cells in long-lasting Graves disease. Across the study: The study enrolled newly diagnosed Graves' patients on antithyroid drugs under 3 months.

Time point defined: newly diagnosed GD, antithyroid drugs for less than 3 months. TCR sequences were obtained from RNA taken from PBMCs. Those enrolled as patients came out of an endocrinology department in Xi'an, China. Peripheral blood, at approximately 9 milliliters, went into EDTA tubes. The same data also contributed to another study, on T cells in Graves' hyperthyroidism and ophthalmopathy. From that paper: Most clonotypes that expanded in the thyroid above 0.001 also showed up in blood.

Sequencing was performed on peripheral blood mononuclear cells (PBMCs), taken at new diagnosis, from a patient treated with antithyroid drugs. The TCR originated in a woman aged 40-49 years with Graves disease. This chain uses TRBV4-1 with TRBJ2-7; weak D call: TRBD1 (5 bases). The CDR3 protein is CASSQAQVAYEQYF. For the CDR3, the DNA is TGCGCCAGCAGCCAAGCACAGGTTGCCTACGAGCAGTACTTC.